This TCR beta chain is drawn from a study of T cell repertoires in cytomegalovirus infection. Study details: Selection of CMV epitopes for the study included recently identified HLA-C-restricted and well-studied HLA-B-restricted ones. CMV infection and matching HLA type were both indicated by public TCR beta signatures. Study-level points and caveats: Cumulative frequency of public TCR beta families picked out carriers of CMV plus the relevant HLA. Ex vivo, HLA-C-restricted CMV-specific TCR beta clonotypes prevailed over the rest of the response.

TCRdb re-analysed the reads in MiXCR, keeping a single row per CDR3 protein. The data contain roughly 500,000 distinct CDR3 sequences, more than 30% of them singletons. The CDR3 has 13 amino acids. Germline-derived CDR1 and CDR2 are LGHNA and YSLEER. V lost 4 bases and J 4 bases, leaving 8 bases between the germline ends. As for this clonotype: Its target is unknown.

This TCR derives from a human donor in good health (CMV status not recorded). Some clones in this sample may be carry-over from other donors' samples. The genes are TRBV4-3 and TRBJ2-1; D is undetermined. The sequencing used cultured PBMCs, collected from culture after CMV antigen stimulation. CDR3 nucleotide sequence: TGCGCCAGCAGCCGCAAAGCATACAATGAGCAGTTCTTC. Translating it yields CASSRKAYNEQFF.